The 16 T cell receptor beta chains presented below share a single source sample, sequenced in a study of molecular identifiers for immune sequencing clone quantification. In TCRdb, the PCR reads were re-called with MiXCR into one record per CDR3 protein. Of about 68,000 distinct CDR3 sequences in the sample, over 15% are singletons; the top ten hold about 1.5%. Sequenced sample: naive CD8+ T cells from blood, with Jurkat cell RNA spiked in. Sample subset: FACS-sorted CD8+CD4-CCR7+CD45RA+ naive T cells. The receptors stem from a human donor in good health. Some libraries in this study had Jurkat cell RNA spiked in.

This clonotype was seen more than once but under ten times. This chain links TRBV14 with TRBJ2-7, with D possibly TRBD2 on 6 matching bases. CDR1 and CDR2 from the germline V gene are SGHDN and FVKESK. Trimming stripped 7 bases from V and 9 bases from J, with 19 bases between. The CDR3 spans 13 residues. Here the CDR3 reads CASKGGGSFVQYF. The CDR3 DNA sequence: TGTGCCAGCAAAGGCGGAGGGAGCTTTGTGCAGTACTTC. The variable domain in full, with the rest retrieved from reference TRBV14 and TRBJ2-7, is EAGVTQFPSHSVIEKGQTVTLRCDPISGHDNLYWYRRVMGKEIKFLLHFVKESKQDESGMPNNRFLAERTGGTYSTLKVQPAELEDSGVYFCASKGGGSFVQYFGPGTRLTVT.

This clonotype showed up many times. V gene TRBV7-2 combines with J gene TRBJ2-3; TRBD2 matches at 12 bases. The CDR3 length is 19 residues. V lost 2 bases to trimming and J lost 0 bases; unmatched junction nucleotides: 9. CDR1 and CDR2 (germline): SGHTA, FQGNSA. The CDR3: CASSLRLAGAVGSTDTQYF. The CDR3 DNA reads as TGTGCCAGCAGCTTAAGACTAGCGGGAGCGGTGGGAAGCACAGATACGCAGTATTTT.

This clonotype was detected many times. V gene TRBV2 combines with J gene TRBJ2-1; D might be TRBD2 (5 bases). V was pared by 1 base and J by 5 bases, with 18 bases between. The CDR3 sequence is 17 residues long. CDR1 is SNHLY and CDR2 is FYNNEI in the germline V gene. The CDR3 DNA sequence: TGTGCCAGCAGTGAAGATCCCCTCAGCGGCTACAACAATGAGCAGTTCTTC. Its translation: CASSEDPLSGYNNEQFF.

This clonotype was counted many times. The chain couples TRBV24-1 to TRBJ2-3; D perhaps matches TRBD2 (6 bases). There are 15 residues in the CDR3. Germline values: CDR1 KGHDR, CDR2 SFDVKD. Deletions cut 0 bases from V and 3 bases from J, with 9 bases between. DNA of the CDR3: TGTGCCACCAGTGATTTGGGTGGAGGGACAGATACGCAGTATTTT. Protein: CATSDLGGGTDTQYF.

Remarks on this clonotype: Being one base from a much bigger clone, this may be a read error. This chain joins TRBV5-1 and TRBJ2-7, with TRBD2 matching 9 bases. This CDR3 contains 14 residues. The V gene's germline CDR1 is SGHRS and CDR2 YFSETQ. CDR3 protein: CASRRLAETYGQYF. CDR3 in DNA: TGCGCCAGCAGGAGACTAGCGGAGACCTACGGGCAGTACTTC.

The rearrangement joins TRBV4-1 to TRBJ2-7, with D hard to call. Trimming took off 4 bases at V and 7 bases at J, with 14 bases between the two ends. Germline CDR1 is MGHRA and CDR2 is YSYEKL. The CDR3 has 13 amino acids. In DNA, the CDR3 is TGCGCCAGCAGCCCTGGACCGGGTGGTGAGCAGTACTTC. It encodes CASSPGPGGEQYF.

Regarding this clonotype: A clone one base away is much larger, so this may be a read error. The CDR3 spells CSVTPVRDGYNEQCF. In DNA form, the CDR3 reads TGCAGCGTTACCCCTGTGCGGGATGGCTACAATGAGCAGTGCTTC. The rearrangement uses TRBV29-1 and TRBJ2-1; TRBD2 is a possible D gene (6 bases). The CDR3 extends over 15 amino acids. Germline-derived CDR1 and CDR2 are SQVTM and ANQGSEA.

This clonotype was seen at least ten times. The chain carries TRBV20-1 and TRBJ1-6, with a possible D match to TRBD1 (6 bases). Germline V CDR1 and CDR2: DFQATT, SNEGSKA (reference sequence). V gave up 4 bases and J gave up 8 bases, with 18 bases separating them. This CDR3 region has 15 residues. DNA for the CDR3: TGCAGTGCTACCCCGGTGGGGGGCTCGGATTCACCCCTCCACTTT. Translated: CSATPVGGSDSPLHF.

This clonotype was seen repeatedly, ten times or more. The chain recombines TRBV24-1 with TRBJ2-3; 13 bases agree with TRBD2. The CDR3 totals 15 residues. Germline CDR1 and CDR2: KGHDR and SFDVKD. V shed 2 bases and J 8 bases; nucleotides not matched to a gene: 3. This CDR3 reads CATSDWTSGSATQYF. In nucleotides, the CDR3 is TGTGCCACCAGTGATTGGACTAGCGGGAGTGCTACGCAGTATTTT.

On this clonotype itself: A much larger clone differs from this one at a single base, so this may be a read error. This chain links TRBV19 with TRBJ2-7, with D perhaps matching TRBD2 (6 bases). The CDR3 loop spans 13 amino acids. Germline V gene sequence: CDR1 LNHDA, CDR2 SQIVND (reference sequence). CDR3 protein: CARSAGLSYEQYF. As DNA, the CDR3 is TGTGCCCGTAGTGCGGGGCTTTCCTACGAGCAGTACTTC.

This clonotype was counted at least ten times. This chain connects TRBV20-1 to TRBJ2-7, with D perhaps TRBD1 or TRBD2 (6 bases each). Looked up from germline, CDR1 is DFQATT and CDR2 is SNEGSKA (reference sequence). There are 16 residues in the CDR3. Trimming shortened V by 5 bases and J by 1 base, and 21 bases separated the two germline ends. Written as DNA, the CDR3 is TGCAGTGCTGGGGGGCCCTGGGGGTCGAAGTCCTACGAGCAGTACTTC. Protein product: CSAGGPWGSKSYEQYF.

This clonotype was recorded many times. A junction boundary mismatches the germline segment, possibly from a read error. The chain carries TRBV11-2 and TRBJ2-4; D gene unclear. The CDR3 sequence is 9 residues long. Germline CDR1 and CDR2: SGHAT and FQNNGV. In DNA form, the CDR3 reads TGTGCCAGCAGCCCCCCCCCGCACTTC. This gives the protein CASSPPPHF.

To note about this clonotype: It may be a read error: a sequence one base away is much more abundant. The chain links TRBV19 to TRBJ2-7; possibly TRBD1 or TRBD2 for D (5 bases each). The CDR3 totals 13 residues. Per the germline V gene, CDR1 is LNHDA and CDR2 is SQIVND (reference sequence). The CDR3 coding sequence is TGTGCCAGTAGTATAGCCGGGACCTACGTGCAGTACTTC. This codes for CASSIAGTYVQYF.

This clonotype was found a few times. Here the CDR3 DNA reads TGTGCCAGCAGGACCGGGATAGGGGAGACCCAGTACTTC. Its protein product is CASRTGIGETQYF. The rearrangement links TRBV12-3 or TRBV12-4 to TRBJ2-5, with D possibly matching TRBD2 (5 bases). The V end lost 6 bases, the J end lost 5 bases, and 13 bases lay between the germline ends. The CDR3 is 13 residues long.

This chain links TRBV15 with TRBJ2-1, with 9 bases identical to TRBD2. V lost 2 bases, J lost 1 base, and 3 bases stayed unmatched. The CDR3 has 16 amino acids. Per the germline V gene, CDR1 is LNHNV and CDR2 is YYDKDF (reference sequence). The chain's CDR3 is CATSRMTSGSYNEQFF. The CDR3 DNA sequence: TGTGCCACCAGCAGAATGACTAGCGGATCCTACAATGAGCAGTTCTTC. Based on the CDR3 plus reference TRBV15 and TRBJ2-1, the full variable domain is DAMVIQNPRYQVTQFGKPVTLSCSQTLNHNVMYWYQQKSSQAPKLLFHYYDKDFNNEADTPDNFQSRRPNTSFCFLDIRSPGLGDTAMYLCATSRMTSGSYNEQFFGPGTRLTVL.

This clonotype was observed many times. The chain carries TRBV20-1 and TRBJ1-6; D is perhaps TRBD1 (5 bases). Germline V CDR1 and CDR2: DFQATT, SNEGSKA (reference sequence). Trimming left V 0 bases short and J 8 bases short, with 11 bases between. This CDR3 has 14 amino acids. The CDR3 is CSARDPSGYSPLHF. CDR3 DNA: TGCAGTGCTAGAGATCCGTCAGGGTATTCACCCCTCCACTTT.